Listed here are 22 T cell receptor beta chains from one sample, sequenced in a study of T cell responses to AZD1222 COVID-19 vaccine. Produced via immunoSEQ multiplex PCR; TCRdb's table is partial and in-frame only. The table has 160,000 or so clones, 90% to 95% seen once; the top ten hold approximately 4.8%. The sample here was peripheral blood, taken 28 days after the second AZD1222 dose. All receptors derive from an adult who received the AZD1222 COVID-19 vaccine.

The rearrangement joins TRBV5-4 to TRBJ2-2; 7 nucleotides match TRBD2. Losses at the gene ends were 1 base for V and 2 bases for J; bases not matched to a gene: 17. The CDR3 consists of 20 residues. CDR1 and CDR2 (germline): SGHNT, YYREEE (reference sequence). The CDR3 DNA reads TGTGCCAGCAGCTTGCGAGTTTGGGCTAGCGGATACATTAACACCGGGGAGCTGTTTTTT. It translates to CASSLRVWASGYINTGELFF. Drawing the rest from reference TRBV5-4 and TRBJ2-2, the complete variable domain is ETGVTQSPTHLIKTRGQQVTLRCSSQSGHNTVSWYQQALGQGPQFIFQYYREEENGRGNFPPRFSGLQFPNYSSELNVNALELDDSALYLCASSLRVWASGYINTGELFFGEGSRLTVL.

The V gene is TRBV7-9, the J gene TRBJ2-2; 10 nucleotides agree with TRBD2. The V segment lost 1 base and the J segment 6 bases; nucleotides outside the gene matches: 5. The CDR3 spans 16 residues. The germline V gene encodes CDR1 SEHNR and CDR2 FQNEAQ (reference sequence). The CDR3: CASSLEAGLAAGELFF. For the CDR3, the DNA is TGTGCCAGCAGCTTAGAAGCCGGACTAGCGGCCGGGGAGCTGTTTTTT.

The rearrangement links TRBV27 to TRBJ1-1, with D possibly being TRBD1 (6 bases). The CDR3 totals 13 residues. CDR1 is MNHEY and CDR2 is SMNVEV in the germline V gene (reference sequence). Trimming left V 2 bases short and J 7 bases short, with 11 bases between. The CDR3 loop is CASSLGGTYEAFF. Here the CDR3 DNA reads TGTGCCAGCAGTTTAGGTGGGACATATGAAGCTTTCTTT.

The chain employs TRBV7-8 and TRBJ2-7; 13 nucleotides agree with TRBD2. In germline, CDR1 is SGHVS, CDR2 FQNEAQ. The CDR3 spans 16 residues. With 5 bases clipped from V and 7 bases from J, the junction kept 11 bases outside the gene matches. The CDR3 sequence: CASSPQPGLAGIEQYF. Here the CDR3 DNA reads TGTGCCAGCAGCCCCCAACCGGGACTAGCGGGGATAGAGCAGTACTTC.

This clone was observed once. The chain has TRBV16 and TRBJ1-1; D gene unclear. Germline CDR1 reads KGHSY; CDR2 reads FQNENV. V was trimmed by 6 bases and J by 3 bases, leaving 17 bases between them. CDR3 length equals 15 residues. In DNA form, the CDR3 reads TGTGCCAGCAGTTACTATCGGGGAAGAGACACTGAAGCTTTCTTT. This codes for CASSYYRGRDTEAFF.

The CDR3 region is CASSLTGGDIRGNQPQHF. CDR3 sequence (DNA): TGTGCCAGCAGCTTAACCGGAGGGGACATTCGGGGCAATCAGCCCCAGCATTTT. The V call is TRBV11-3, the J call TRBJ1-5, with D possibly TRBD1 on 6 matching bases. Germline CDR1 and CDR2: SGHNT and YENEEA. There are 18 residues in the CDR3. V was pared by 2 bases and J by 2 bases, with 19 bases between.

The chain carries TRBV12-3 or TRBV12-4 and TRBJ2-7; D gene ambiguous. Trimming removed 5 bases at V and 4 bases at J, with 9 bases between. The CDR3 is made up of 12 amino acids. This CDR3 is CASSQNLYEQYF. CDR3 nucleotides: TGTGCCAGCAGTCAAAACCTATACGAGCAGTACTTC.

V usage is TRBV6-1 and J usage is TRBJ1-2; tentatively, D is TRBD1 (5 bases). Germline V gene data show CDR1 as MNHNS and CDR2 as SASEGT. Trimming took off 0 bases at V and 2 bases at J, with 10 bases between the two ends. There are 15 residues in the CDR3. CDR3 DNA sequence: TGTGCCAGCAGTGAAGCGCGGGGCAGGAACTATGGCTACACCTTC. It is translated as CASSEARGRNYGYTF.

The chain uses TRBV5-6 and TRBJ2-7; D gene uncertain. This CDR3 is built from 12 residues. CDR1 is SGHDT, CDR2 YYEEEE, per germline. Trimming left V 1 base short and J 3 bases short, with 5 bases between. The CDR3 DNA reads as TGTGCCAGCAGCTTGCGGGTCTACGAGCAGTACTTC. Its protein is CASSLRVYEQYF.

The chain has TRBV9 and TRBJ2-3; no firm D call. The V gene lost 4 bases and the J gene lost 1 base, with 10 bases spanning the gap. Germline assignment: CDR1 SGDLS and CDR2 YYNGEE. The CDR3 has 14 amino acids. CDR3 nucleotide sequence: TGTGCCAGCAGCCCAAGATATGGCACAGATACGCAGTATTTT. Amino acids: CASSPRYGTDTQYF.

This sequence joins TRBV20-1 and TRBJ2-1; 8 nucleotides match TRBD2. The V and J ends lost 3 bases and 14 bases, in that order; junction bases with no gene match: 12. The CDR3 consists of 13 residues. Germline V gives CDR1 DFQATT, CDR2 SNEGSKA (reference sequence). CDR3 sequence: CSASLDGLAAEFF. The CDR3, as DNA: TGCAGTGCTAGTTTAGATGGACTAGCAGCTGAGTTCTTC.

This chain joins TRBV7-3 and TRBJ2-2; maybe TRBD1 (7 bases). V was pared by 5 bases and J by 5 bases, with 21 bases between. Germline V gene lookup returns CDR1 SGHTA and CDR2 FQGTGA. This CDR3 has 17 residues. CDR3 in DNA: TGTGCCAGCAGCCCCAGGGGGGTAGGGTTCGGTACCGGGGAGCTGTTTTTT. Encoded protein: CASSPRGVGFGTGELFF.

The chain is built from TRBV10-1 and TRBJ1-2, with 7 bases lining up with TRBD1. Trimming at V came to 3 bases and at J to 8 bases, leaving 9 bases not matched to a gene. The length of the CDR3 is 14 residues. The germline V gene has CDR1 WNHNN and CDR2 SYGVQD (reference sequence). The CDR3 spells CASSDDRESEGYTF. Written as DNA, the CDR3 is TGCGCCAGCAGTGACGACAGGGAATCGGAGGGCTACACCTTC.

The V call is TRBV3-1 (or the pseudogene TRBV3-2), the J call TRBJ1-5; tentatively, D is TRBD1 (6 bases). This CDR3 spans 15 amino acids. Per germline, CDR1 LGHDT and CDR2 YNNKEL (reference sequence). The V end was cut by 6 bases, the J end by 0 bases, with 12 bases between. CDR3 DNA sequence: TGTGCCAGCAGTCCTCAGGGGACTAGCAATCAGCCCCAGCATTTT. It specifies CASSPQGTSNQPQHF.

The rearrangement links TRBV3-1 (or the pseudogene TRBV3-2) to TRBJ1-4; D is unclear. The CDR3 has 15 amino acids. V was clipped by 1 base and J by 7 bases, with 13 bases between them. CDR1 and CDR2 from the germline V gene are LGHDT and YNNKEL (reference sequence). The CDR3 DNA reads TGTGCCAGCAGCCAAGTAGGGAGGGTTGGTGAAAAACTGTTTTTT. Translation gives CASSQVGRVGEKLFF.

The chain is built from TRBV19 and TRBJ2-5, with 11 bases lining up with TRBD2. From germline, CDR1 is LNHDA and CDR2 SQIVND (reference sequence). V was pared by 3 bases and J by 1 base, with 1 base of the junction left unmatched. This CDR3 region has 15 residues. This CDR3 reads CASSILAGGQETQYF. The CDR3 DNA is TGTGCCAGTAGTATCCTAGCGGGAGGCCAAGAGACCCAGTACTTC.

The chain combines TRBV7-6 with TRBJ2-1, with TRBD1 matching 7 bases. Germline trimming cut 8 bases from V and 6 bases from J; bases unmatched to any gene: 10. The CDR3 is 14 amino acids. Per the germline V gene, CDR1 is SGHVS and CDR2 is FNYEAQ. The CDR3 DNA reads TGTGCCAGCGATTTAACAGGGGTCGGCAATGAGCAGTTCTTC. The encoded protein is CASDLTGVGNEQFF.

The rearrangement uses TRBV7-9 and TRBJ2-7; 8 positions agree with TRBD1. V dropped 5 bases and J dropped 6; count of bases not matched to a gene: 6. This CDR3 region has 13 residues. CDR1 is SEHNR, CDR2 FQNEAQ, per germline (reference sequence). This chain's CDR3 is CASSIQGVFEQYF. Written as DNA, the CDR3 is TGTGCCAGCAGCATACAGGGGGTATTCGAGCAGTACTTC. Based on the CDR3 plus reference TRBV7-9 and TRBJ2-7, the full variable domain is DTGVSQNPRHKITKRGQNVTFRCDPISEHNRLYWYRQTLGQGPEFLTYFQNEAQLEKSRLLSDRFSAERPKGSFSTLEIQRTEQGDSAMYLCASSIQGVFEQYFGPGTRLTVT.

This chain uses TRBV6-5 with TRBJ2-1; 11 nucleotides match TRBD1. The V gene end was trimmed by 6 bases and the J gene end by 7 bases; junction bases not matched to a gene: 8. Germline V gives CDR1 MNHEY, CDR2 SVGAGI. The CDR3 runs 15 residues. CDR3 residues: CASRSGQGARNEQFF. The DNA of the CDR3 is TGTGCCAGCAGGTCAGGACAGGGGGCGCGGAATGAGCAGTTCTTC.

The chain is built from TRBV30 and TRBJ2-1, with D possibly matching TRBD2 (6 bases). Germline assignment: CDR1 GTSNPN and CDR2 SVGIG (reference sequence). The CDR3 extends over 15 amino acids. Trimming removed 7 bases at V and 6 bases at J, with 22 bases between. CDR3 sequence reads: CAFLLITHGGNEQFF. For the CDR3, the DNA is TGTGCCTTCTTACTTATAACCCACGGGGGCAATGAGCAGTTCTTC.

V gene TRBV5-1 combines with J gene TRBJ2-7; D may be TRBD2 (7 bases). Trimming stripped 0 bases from V and 7 bases from J, with 23 bases between. Germline values: CDR1 SGHRS, CDR2 YFSETQ. The CDR3 totals 17 residues. CDR3 amino acids: CASSLASVVGGLREQYF. DNA of the CDR3: TGCGCCAGCAGCTTGGCGTCGGTAGTCGGGGGGCTCAGGGAGCAGTACTTC.

V gene TRBV5-1 combines with J gene TRBJ2-3, with unresolved D. V dropped 1 base and J dropped 0 bases, with 9 bases sitting between them. The CDR3 is 15 residues long. Per the germline V gene, CDR1 is SGHRS and CDR2 is YFSETQ. The chain's CDR3 is CASSLRASSTDTQYF. In DNA, the CDR3 is TGCGCCAGCAGCTTGAGGGCTTCTAGCACAGATACGCAGTATTTT.